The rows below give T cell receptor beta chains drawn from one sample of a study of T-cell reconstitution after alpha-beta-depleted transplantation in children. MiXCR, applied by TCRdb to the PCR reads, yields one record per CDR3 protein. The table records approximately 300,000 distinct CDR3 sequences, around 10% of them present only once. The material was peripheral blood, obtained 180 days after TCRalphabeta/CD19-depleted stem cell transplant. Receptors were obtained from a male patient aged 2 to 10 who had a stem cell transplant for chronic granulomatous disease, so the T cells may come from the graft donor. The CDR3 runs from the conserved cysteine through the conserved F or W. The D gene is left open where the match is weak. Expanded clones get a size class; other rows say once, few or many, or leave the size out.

DNA: TGTGCCAGCAGCTTAGGGACAGGGAATCCCTCCACAGATACGCAGTATTTT
CDR3: CASSLGTGNPSTDTQYF
size: .
D: TRBD1
J: TRBJ2-3
V: TRBV11-2

DNA: TGTGCCACCAGCAGAAACAGGGTATGGGATTCACCCCTCCACTTT
CDR3: CATSRNRVWDSPLHF
size: many
D: .
J: TRBJ1-6
V: TRBV15

DNA: TGCAGTGCTAGGCTAAGGACAGGTGGGGGGTCCTATAATTCACCCCTCCACTTT
CDR3: CSARLRTGGGSYNSPLHF
size: many
D: TRBD1
J: TRBJ1-6
V: TRBV20-1

DNA: TGTGCCAGCAGCTTATATGGGGACACAGATACGCAGTATTTT
CDR3: CASSLYGDTDTQYF
size: many
D: .
J: TRBJ2-3
V: TRBV11-3

DNA: TGTGCCAGCAGTTCCAGGGTCGCCAAAAACATTCAGTACTTC
CDR3: CASSSRVAKNIQYF
size: many
D: .
J: TRBJ2-4
V: TRBV12-3/TRBV12-4

DNA: TGTGCCAGTTCAGGGAGGACAGGGCAAGAGACCCAGTACTTC
CDR3: CASSGRTGQETQYF
size: many
D: TRBD1
J: TRBJ2-5
V: TRBV7-2

DNA: TGTGCCAGCAGTTTAAGGCCCGTCCCCTCCAATGAGCAGTTCTTC
CDR3: CASSLRPVPSNEQFF
size: .
D: .
J: TRBJ2-1
V: TRBV28

DNA: TGTGCCAGCAGTGAAAGCGGGACTGGCAGTGGGCCCCAGCATTTT
CDR3: CASSESGTGSGPQHF
size: many
D: .
J: TRBJ1-5
V: TRBV25-1

DNA: TGTGCCAGCAGCTTAGTTGGGTGGGGAGGCTACACCTTC
CDR3: CASSLVGWGGYTF
size: many
D: .
J: TRBJ1-2
V: TRBV11-2

DNA: TGTGCCAGCAAATACTCAGGGGTGGGAACCAAAAACATTCAGTACTTC
CDR3: CASKYSGVGTKNIQYF
size: many
D: .
J: TRBJ2-4
V: TRBV28

DNA: TGTGCCAGCAGTCGGGACAGGGTTTGGACTGAAGCTTTCTTT
CDR3: CASSRDRVWTEAFF
size: many
D: TRBD1
J: TRBJ1-1
V: TRBV6-2/TRBV6-3

DNA: TGTGCCAGCAGCTTACCTAGGGAGGGCCCCTCCTACAATGAGCAGTTCTTC
CDR3: CASSLPREGPSYNEQFF
size: many
D: TRBD2
J: TRBJ2-1
V: TRBV7-6

DNA: TGCAGCGTTGAATTGGTAGGGCAAGAGACCCAGTACTTC
CDR3: CSVELVGQETQYF
size: many
D: .
J: TRBJ2-5
V: TRBV29-1

DNA: TGCGCCAGCCAGTACACAGGGGTAGAAGAGACCCAGTACTTC
CDR3: CASQYTGVEETQYF
size: many
D: TRBD1
J: TRBJ2-5
V: TRBV5-1

DNA: TGCAGTGCTAGTTTAGCGGGGGGATACCTGTATTTT
CDR3: CSASLAGGYLYF
size: many
D: TRBD2
J: TRBJ2-3
V: TRBV20-1

DNA: TGTGCCAGCAGCTTCTTAGAGAGCTCCTACGAGCAGTACTTC
CDR3: CASSFLESSYEQYF
size: many
D: .
J: TRBJ2-7
V: TRBV7-8

DNA: TGTGCCAGCAGTTTAACTTGGGACAGGGTGGACGAGCAGTACTTC
CDR3: CASSLTWDRVDEQYF
size: many
D: TRBD1
J: TRBJ2-7
V: TRBV27

DNA: TGTGCCAGCAGTATCGTCAGGCCGAACACTGAAGCTTTCTTT
CDR3: CASSIVRPNTEAFF
size: many
D: .
J: TRBJ1-1
V: TRBV4-2

DNA: TGTGCCAACAGTTTTCTTCGCACGGGCCTAGAAGAGACCCAGTACTTC
CDR3: CANSFLRTGLEETQYF
size: .
D: .
J: TRBJ2-5
V: TRBV6-2/TRBV6-3

DNA: TGCGCCAGCAGTCAATGTTGGGATTTGGTCTGGCACATTCAGTACTTC
CDR3: CASSQCWDLVWHIQYF
size: many
D: .
J: TRBJ2-4
V: TRBV23-1

DNA: TGTGCCAGCAGCCCAAAGGGGCTTGGTGATTGGGACATTCAGTACTTC
CDR3: CASSPKGLGDWDIQYF
size: many
D: .
J: TRBJ2-4
V: TRBV7-9

DNA: TGTGCCAGCAGCTTGAAACTAGCGGGGCTCGATGAGCAGTTCTTC
CDR3: CASSLKLAGLDEQFF
size: many
D: TRBD2
J: TRBJ2-1
V: TRBV5-4

DNA: TGCAGCGTTGAAAACACAGCCTACGAGCAGTACTTC
CDR3: CSVENTAYEQYF
size: .
D: .
J: TRBJ2-7
V: TRBV29-1

DNA: TGTGCCAGCAGCCCGGGACTAGAAGCATTCGGAGAGACCCAGTACTTC
CDR3: CASSPGLEAFGETQYF
size: many
D: TRBD2
J: TRBJ2-5
V: TRBV7-2

DNA: TGCGCCAGCAGCCAAGATTCTGGAGAGACCCAGTACTTC
CDR3: CASSQDSGETQYF
size: .
D: .
J: TRBJ2-5
V: TRBV4-3

DNA: TGTGCCAGCAGTTACTGGCTAAGCACAGATACGCAGTATTTT
CDR3: CASSYWLSTDTQYF
size: many
D: .
J: TRBJ2-3
V: TRBV6-2/TRBV6-3

DNA: TGTGCCAGCAGCCAAGATGGAGGGGTGAACACTGAAGCTTTCTTT
CDR3: CASSQDGGVNTEAFF
size: many
D: .
J: TRBJ1-1
V: TRBV14